The clone carrying this T cell receptor beta chain was counted many times. The source of the sample is a study of low-dose radiotherapy and immunotherapy resistance in tumors. This CDR3 region has 14 residues. Germline V gene data show CDR1 as SQVTM and CDR2 as ANQGSEA. V dropped 4 bases and J dropped 4; count of bases not matched to a gene: 4. Noted time point: before trial treatment. All eligible patients presented with advanced solid tumors that contained no tumor-infiltrating lymphocytes. Covering alpha and beta chains, TRAV- and TRBV-specific primers were used for the first-strand cDNA. With a constant-region primer and a V-primer adapter, TCRs were subjected to about 20 PCR cycles of amplification. Using its own MiXCR run on the reads, TCRdb lists one record per CDR3 protein. The data show some 85,000 distinct CDR3 sequences, approximately 20% seen once.

The gene calls are TRBV29-1 and TRBJ2-3, with 11 nucleotides matching TRBD2. This TCR was sampled from a male donor with prostate cancer. Specimen: PBMCs, collected before treatment. The CDR3 nucleotides read TGCAGCGTTGGTCCTAGCGGGAGGCCAGATACGCAGTATTTT. It codes for CSVGPSGRPDTQYF.